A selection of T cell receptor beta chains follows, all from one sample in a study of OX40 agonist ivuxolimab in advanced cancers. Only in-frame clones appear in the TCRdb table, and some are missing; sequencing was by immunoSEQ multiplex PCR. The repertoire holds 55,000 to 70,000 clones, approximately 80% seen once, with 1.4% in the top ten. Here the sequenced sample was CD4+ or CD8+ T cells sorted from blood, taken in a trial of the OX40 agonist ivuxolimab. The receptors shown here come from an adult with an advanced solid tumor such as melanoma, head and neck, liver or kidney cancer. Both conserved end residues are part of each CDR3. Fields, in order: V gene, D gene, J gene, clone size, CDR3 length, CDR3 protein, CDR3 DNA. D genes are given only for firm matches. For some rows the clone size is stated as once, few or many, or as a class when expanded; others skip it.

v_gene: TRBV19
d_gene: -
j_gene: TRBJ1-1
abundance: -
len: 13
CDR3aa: CASTPTVNTEAFF
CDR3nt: TGTGCCAGTACCCCTACCGTGAACACTGAAGCTTTCTTT

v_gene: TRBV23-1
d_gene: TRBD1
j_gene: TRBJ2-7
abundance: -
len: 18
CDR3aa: CASSQELNSLTGGYEQYF
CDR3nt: TGCGCCAGCAGTCAAGAATTAAACTCCCTGACAGGGGGATACGAGCAGTACTTC

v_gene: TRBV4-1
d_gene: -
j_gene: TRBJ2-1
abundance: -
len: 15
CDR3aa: CASRHVMEGAGEQFF
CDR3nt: TGCGCCAGCAGGCACGTTATGGAGGGGGCAGGTGAGCAGTTCTTC

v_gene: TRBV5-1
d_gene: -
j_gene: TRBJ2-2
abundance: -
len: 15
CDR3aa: CASSLQGKNTGELFF
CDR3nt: TGCGCCAGCAGCTTGCAGGGGAAGAACACCGGGGAGCTGTTTTTT

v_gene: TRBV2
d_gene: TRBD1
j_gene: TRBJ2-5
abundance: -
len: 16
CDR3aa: CASSEAFGRTGATQYF
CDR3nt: TGTGCCAGCAGTGAAGCCTTCGGTAGGACAGGGGCGACCCAGTACTTC

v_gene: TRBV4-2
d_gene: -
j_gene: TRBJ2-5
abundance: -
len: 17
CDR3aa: CASSQGTPGLGQETQYF
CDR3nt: TGTGCCAGCAGCCAGGGTACTCCCGGACTGGGCCAAGAGACCCAGTACTTC

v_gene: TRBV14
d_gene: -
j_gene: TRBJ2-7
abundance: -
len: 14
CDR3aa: CASSPLSALGQQYF
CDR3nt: TGTGCCAGCAGCCCACTAAGCGCCCTGGGACAGCAGTACTTC

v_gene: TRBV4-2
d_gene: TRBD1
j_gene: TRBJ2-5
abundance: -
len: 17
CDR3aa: CASSQEWGQGAFETQYF
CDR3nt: TGTGCCAGCAGCCAAGAATGGGGACAGGGGGCCTTTGAGACCCAGTACTTC

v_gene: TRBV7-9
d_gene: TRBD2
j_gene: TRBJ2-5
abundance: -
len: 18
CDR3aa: CASSLPLRLAGVQETQYF
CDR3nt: TGTGCCAGCAGCTTACCCCTCCGGCTAGCGGGGGTTCAAGAGACCCAGTACTTC

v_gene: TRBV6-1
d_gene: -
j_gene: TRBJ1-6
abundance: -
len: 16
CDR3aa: CASSARVSSYNSPLHF
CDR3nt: TGTGCCAGCAGTGCCCGGGTGAGCTCCTATAATTCACCCCTCCACTTT

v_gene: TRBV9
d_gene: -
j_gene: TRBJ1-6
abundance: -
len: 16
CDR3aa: CASSVGGRRINSPLHF
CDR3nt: TGTGCCAGCAGCGTCGGAGGCCGCCGGATTAATTCACCCCTCCACTTT

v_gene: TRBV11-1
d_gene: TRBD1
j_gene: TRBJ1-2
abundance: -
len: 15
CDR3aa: CASSPQQGLGYGYTF
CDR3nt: TGTGCCAGCAGCCCTCAACAGGGGTTAGGCTATGGCTACACCTTC

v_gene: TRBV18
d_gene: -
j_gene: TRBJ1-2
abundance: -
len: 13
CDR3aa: CASSQQNTYGYTF
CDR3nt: TGTGCCAGCTCACAACAGAATACCTATGGCTACACCTTC

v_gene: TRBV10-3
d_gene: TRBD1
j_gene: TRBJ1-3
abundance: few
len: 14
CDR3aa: CATGTGGTGNTIYF
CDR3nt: TGTGCCACCGGGACAGGGGGCACTGGAAACACCATATATTTT

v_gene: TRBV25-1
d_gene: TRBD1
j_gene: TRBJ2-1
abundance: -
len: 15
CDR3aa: CASNDRGRGYNEQFF
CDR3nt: TGTGCCAGCAACGACAGGGGGCGGGGATACAATGAGCAGTTCTTC

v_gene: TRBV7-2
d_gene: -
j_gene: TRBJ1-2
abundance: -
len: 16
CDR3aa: CASSSGRGRANYGYTF
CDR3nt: TGTGCCAGCAGCTCGGGGAGGGGACGAGCTAACTATGGCTACACCTTC

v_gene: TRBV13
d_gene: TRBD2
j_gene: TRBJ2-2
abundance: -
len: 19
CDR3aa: CASSPFFSGGGGPAGELFF
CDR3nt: TGTGCCAGCAGCCCTTTCTTTAGCGGGGGGGGCGGTCCCGCCGGGGAGCTGTTTTTT

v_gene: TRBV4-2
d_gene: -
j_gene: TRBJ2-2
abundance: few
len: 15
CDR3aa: CASSQDVTTTGELFF
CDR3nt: TGTGCCAGCAGCCAAGATGTGACAACTACCGGGGAGCTGTTTTTT

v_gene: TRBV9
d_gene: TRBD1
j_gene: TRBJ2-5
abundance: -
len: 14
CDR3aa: CASSTGQGQETQYF
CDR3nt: TGTGCCAGCAGCACCGGACAGGGCCAAGAGACCCAGTACTTC

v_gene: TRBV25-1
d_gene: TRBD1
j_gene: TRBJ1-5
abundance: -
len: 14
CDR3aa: CASSGTGSQQPQHF
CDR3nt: TGTGCCAGCAGTGGGACAGGGAGTCAGCAGCCCCAGCATTTT

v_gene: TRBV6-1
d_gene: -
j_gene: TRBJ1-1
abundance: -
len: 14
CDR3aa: CASTQRTANTEAFF
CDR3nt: TGTGCCAGCACTCAAAGGACGGCGAACACTGAAGCTTTCTTT

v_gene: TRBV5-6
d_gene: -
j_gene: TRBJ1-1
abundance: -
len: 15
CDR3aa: CASSRFRGMNTEAFF
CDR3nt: TGTGCCAGCAGCAGATTCAGGGGTATGAACACTGAAGCTTTCTTT

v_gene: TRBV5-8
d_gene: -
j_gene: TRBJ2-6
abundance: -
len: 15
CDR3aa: CASSLVGSGANVLTF
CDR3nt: TGTGCCAGCAGCTTGGTCGGGTCTGGGGCCAACGTCCTGACTTTC

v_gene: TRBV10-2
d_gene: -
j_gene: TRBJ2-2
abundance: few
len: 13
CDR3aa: CASSVRQLGELFF
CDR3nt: TGCGCCAGCAGCGTCAGACAGCTCGGGGAGCTGTTTTTT

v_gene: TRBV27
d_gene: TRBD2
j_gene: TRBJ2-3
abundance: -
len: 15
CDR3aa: CASSFLAGGADTQYF
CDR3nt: TGTGCCAGCAGTTTTCTAGCGGGGGGGGCAGATACGCAGTATTTT

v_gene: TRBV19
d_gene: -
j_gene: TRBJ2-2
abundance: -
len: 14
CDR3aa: CASSIRANTGELFF
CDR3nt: TGTGCCAGTAGTATCAGGGCGAACACCGGGGAGCTGTTTTTT

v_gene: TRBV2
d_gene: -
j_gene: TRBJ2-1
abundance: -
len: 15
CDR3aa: CASSVSGPSYNEQFF
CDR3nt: TGTGCCAGCAGTGTCAGCGGCCCCTCCTACAATGAGCAGTTCTTC

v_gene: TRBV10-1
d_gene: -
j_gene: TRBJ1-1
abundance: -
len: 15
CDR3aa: CASSASAGRRTEAFF
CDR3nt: TGCGCCAGCAGTGCATCAGCAGGGAGGAGAACTGAAGCTTTCTTT

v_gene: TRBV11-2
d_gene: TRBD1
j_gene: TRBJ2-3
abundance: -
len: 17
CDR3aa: CASTFRNGTGMTHTQYF
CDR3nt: TGTGCCAGCACCTTCCGGAACGGGACAGGGATGACTCATACGCAGTATTTT

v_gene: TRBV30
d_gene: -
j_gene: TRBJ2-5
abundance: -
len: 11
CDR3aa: CAWTVQETQYF
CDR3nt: TGTGCCTGGACCGTCCAAGAGACCCAGTACTTC

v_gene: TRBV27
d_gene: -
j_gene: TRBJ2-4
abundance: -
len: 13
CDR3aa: CASSLDTQNIQYF
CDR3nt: TGTGCCAGCAGTTTAGACACCCAAAACATTCAGTACTTC

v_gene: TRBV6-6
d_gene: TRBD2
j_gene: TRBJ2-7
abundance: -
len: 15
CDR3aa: CASSSLSGGSYEQYF
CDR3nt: TGTGCCAGCAGTTCCCTTAGCGGGGGGTCGTACGAGCAGTACTTC

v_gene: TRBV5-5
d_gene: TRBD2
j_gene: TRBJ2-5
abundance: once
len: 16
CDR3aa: CASSLQASGYQETQYF
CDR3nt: TGTGCCAGCAGCTTGCAGGCTAGCGGGTACCAAGAGACCCAGTACTTC

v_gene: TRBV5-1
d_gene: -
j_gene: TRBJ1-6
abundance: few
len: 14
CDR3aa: CASSSGGENSPLHF
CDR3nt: TGCGCCAGCAGCTCCGGGGGCGAAAATTCACCCCTCCACTTT

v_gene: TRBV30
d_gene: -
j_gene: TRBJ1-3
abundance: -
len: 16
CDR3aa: CAWSVRLQNSGNTIYF
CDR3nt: TGTGCCTGGAGTGTAAGACTACAGAACTCTGGAAACACCATATATTTT

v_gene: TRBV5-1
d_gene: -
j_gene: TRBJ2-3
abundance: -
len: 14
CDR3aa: CASSFGVSPYTQYF
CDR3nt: TGCGCCAGCAGCTTCGGGGTGAGCCCATATACGCAGTATTTT

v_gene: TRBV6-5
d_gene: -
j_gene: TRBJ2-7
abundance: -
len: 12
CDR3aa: CASRSGDYEQYF
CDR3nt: TGTGCCAGCAGATCAGGGGACTACGAGCAGTACTTC

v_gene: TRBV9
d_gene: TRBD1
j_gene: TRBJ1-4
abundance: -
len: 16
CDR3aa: CASSVDTRTGEGKLFF
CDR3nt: TGTGCCAGCAGCGTGGATACCCGGACAGGAGAAGGAAAACTGTTTTTT

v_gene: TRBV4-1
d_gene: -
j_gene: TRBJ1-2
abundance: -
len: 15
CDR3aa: CASSQDKRPDYGYTF
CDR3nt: TGCGCCAGCAGCCAAGATAAAAGACCGGACTATGGCTACACCTTC

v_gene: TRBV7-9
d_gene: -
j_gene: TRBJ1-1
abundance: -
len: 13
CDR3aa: CASSKDSNTEAFF
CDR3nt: TGTGCCAGCAGCAAGGACAGCAACACTGAAGCTTTCTTT

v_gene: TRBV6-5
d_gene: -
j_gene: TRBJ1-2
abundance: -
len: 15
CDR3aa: CASSYWGGAGYGYTF
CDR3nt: TGTGCCAGCAGTTACTGGGGGGGGGCGGGCTATGGCTACACCTTC

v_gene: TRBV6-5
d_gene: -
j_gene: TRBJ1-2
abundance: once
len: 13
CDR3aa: CASALATNYGYTF
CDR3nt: TGTGCCAGCGCACTGGCTACTAACTATGGCTACACCTTC

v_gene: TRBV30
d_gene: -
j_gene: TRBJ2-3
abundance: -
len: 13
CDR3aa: CAWSVGGTDTQYF
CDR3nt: TGTGCCTGGAGTGTAGGTGGGACAGATACGCAGTATTTT

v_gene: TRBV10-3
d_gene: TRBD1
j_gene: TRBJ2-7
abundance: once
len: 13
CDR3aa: CAISEGTGNEQYF
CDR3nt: TGTGCCATCAGTGAGGGGACAGGGAACGAGCAGTACTTC

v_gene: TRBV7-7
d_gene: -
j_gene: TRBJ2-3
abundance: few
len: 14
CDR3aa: CASSLRGPTDTQYF
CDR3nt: TGTGCCAGCAGCTTACGGGGTCCCACAGATACGCAGTATTTT

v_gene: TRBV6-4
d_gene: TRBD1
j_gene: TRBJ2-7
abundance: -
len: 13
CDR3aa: CASEDRESYEQYF
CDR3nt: TGTGCCAGCGAGGACAGGGAATCCTACGAGCAGTACTTC

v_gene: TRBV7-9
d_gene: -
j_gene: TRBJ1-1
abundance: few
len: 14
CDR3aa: CASSFMRQVAEAFF
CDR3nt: TGTGCCAGCAGCTTCATGAGGCAAGTCGCTGAAGCTTTCTTT

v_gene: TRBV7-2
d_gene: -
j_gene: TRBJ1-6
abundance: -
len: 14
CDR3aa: CASSVGGSNSPLHF
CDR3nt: TGTGCCAGCAGCGTCGGCGGGTCCAATTCACCCCTCCACTTT

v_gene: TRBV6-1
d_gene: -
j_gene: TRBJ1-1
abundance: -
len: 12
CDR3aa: CASSRTALEAFF
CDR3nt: TGTGCCAGCAGTCGAACGGCCCTTGAAGCTTTCTTT

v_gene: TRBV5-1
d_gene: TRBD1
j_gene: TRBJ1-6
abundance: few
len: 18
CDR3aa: CASSTQTQGGIGTSPLHF
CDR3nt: TGCGCCAGCAGCACCCAAACACAGGGGGGCATCGGGACTTCACCCCTCCACTTT